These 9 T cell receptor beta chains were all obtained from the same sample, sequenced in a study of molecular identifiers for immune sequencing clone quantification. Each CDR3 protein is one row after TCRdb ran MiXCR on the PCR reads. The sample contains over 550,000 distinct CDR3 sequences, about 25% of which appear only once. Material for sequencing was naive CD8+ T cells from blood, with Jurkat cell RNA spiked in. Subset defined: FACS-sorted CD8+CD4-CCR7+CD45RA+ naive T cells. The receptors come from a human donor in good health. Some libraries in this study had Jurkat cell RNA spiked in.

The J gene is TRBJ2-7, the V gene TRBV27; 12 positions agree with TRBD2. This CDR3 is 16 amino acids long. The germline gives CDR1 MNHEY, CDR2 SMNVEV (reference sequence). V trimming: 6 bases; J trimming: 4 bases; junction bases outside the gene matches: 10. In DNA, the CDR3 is TGTGCCAGCAGCTTAAAAGGGACTAGCGGGTGGTACGAGCAGTACTTC. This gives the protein CASSLKGTSGWYEQYF.

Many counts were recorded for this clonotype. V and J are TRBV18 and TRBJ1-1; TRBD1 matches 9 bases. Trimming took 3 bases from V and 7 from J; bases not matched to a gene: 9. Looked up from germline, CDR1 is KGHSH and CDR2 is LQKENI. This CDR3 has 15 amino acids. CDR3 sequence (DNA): TGTGCCAGCTCACCTAGGACAGGGGTGGAAAATGAAGCTTTCTTT. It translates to CASSPRTGVENEAFF.

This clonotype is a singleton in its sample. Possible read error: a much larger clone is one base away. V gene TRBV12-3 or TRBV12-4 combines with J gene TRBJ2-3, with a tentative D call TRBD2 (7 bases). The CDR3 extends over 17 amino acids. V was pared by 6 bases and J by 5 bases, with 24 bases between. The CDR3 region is CASRLGGGGPGGDTQYF. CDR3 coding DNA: TGTGCCAGCAGGTTGGGTGGGGGGGGGCCAGGAGGAGATACGCAGTATTTT.

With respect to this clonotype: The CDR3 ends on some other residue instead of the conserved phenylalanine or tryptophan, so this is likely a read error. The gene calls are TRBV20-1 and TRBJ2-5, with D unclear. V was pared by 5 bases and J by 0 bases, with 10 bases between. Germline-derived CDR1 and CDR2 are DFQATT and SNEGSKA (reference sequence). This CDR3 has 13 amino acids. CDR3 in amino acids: CSAGGEYQETQYL. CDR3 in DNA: TGCAGTGCTGGCGGCGAGTACCAAGAGACCCAGTACCTC.

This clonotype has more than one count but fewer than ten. In nucleotides, the CDR3 is TGTGCCAGCAGCTTACTCGGGAGCTCCTACGAGCAGTACTTC. Protein: CASSLLGSSYEQYF. The chain employs TRBV7-2 and TRBJ2-7; D perhaps matches TRBD2 (6 bases). Looked up from germline, CDR1 is SGHTA and CDR2 is FQGNSA. V gave up 2 bases and J gave up 0 bases, with 8 bases separating them. The CDR3 totals 14 residues.

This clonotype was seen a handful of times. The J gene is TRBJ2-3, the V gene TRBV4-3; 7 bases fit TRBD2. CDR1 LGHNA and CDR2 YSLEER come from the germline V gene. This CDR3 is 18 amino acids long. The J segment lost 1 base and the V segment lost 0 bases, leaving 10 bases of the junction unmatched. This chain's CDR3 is CASSQDDGGLLGTDTQYF. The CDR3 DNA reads TGCGCCAGCAGCCAAGATGATGGGGGACTACTGGGCACAGATACGCAGTATTTT.

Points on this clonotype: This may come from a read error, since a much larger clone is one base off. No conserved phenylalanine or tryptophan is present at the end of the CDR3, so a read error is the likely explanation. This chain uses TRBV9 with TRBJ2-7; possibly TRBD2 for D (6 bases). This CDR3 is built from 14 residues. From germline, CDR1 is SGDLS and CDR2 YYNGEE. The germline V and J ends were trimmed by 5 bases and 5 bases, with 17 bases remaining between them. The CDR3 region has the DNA TGTGCCAGCAGTGGGGGGTCGTCCATCCACGAGCAGTACTCC. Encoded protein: CASSGGSSIHEQYS.

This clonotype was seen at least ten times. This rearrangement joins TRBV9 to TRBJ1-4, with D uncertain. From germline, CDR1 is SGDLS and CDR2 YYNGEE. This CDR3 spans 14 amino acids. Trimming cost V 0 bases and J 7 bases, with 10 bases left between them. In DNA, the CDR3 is TGTGCCAGCAGCGTAGAAGGGCCTGGTGAAAAACTGTTTTTT. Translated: CASSVEGPGEKLFF.

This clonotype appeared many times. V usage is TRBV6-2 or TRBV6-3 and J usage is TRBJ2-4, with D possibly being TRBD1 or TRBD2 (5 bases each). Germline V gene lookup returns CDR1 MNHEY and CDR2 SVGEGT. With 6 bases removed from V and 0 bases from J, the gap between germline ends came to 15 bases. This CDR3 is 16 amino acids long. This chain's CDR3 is CASSPAGTAAKNIQYF. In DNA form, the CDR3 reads TGTGCCAGCAGCCCTGCCGGGACGGCAGCCAAAAACATTCAGTACTTC.